Following are 28 T cell receptor beta chains from one sample sequenced in a study of spatial heterogeneity in lung cancer. A single record per CDR3 protein comes from TCRdb applying MiXCR to the 5' RACE reads. The repertoire includes some 3,400 distinct CDR3 sequences, about a quarter of them detected once, and 14% sits in the top ten. Time point in this sample: sample taken at primary tumor resection. From tumor, nontumor lung or frozen PBMC, whole RNA was taken unsorted for sequencing. This specimen consisted of normal lung tissue next to the tumor, obtained at surgery. The receptors were gathered from a male donor with early-stage non-small cell lung cancer.

This clonotype was counted many times. This chain joins TRBV28 and TRBJ1-5, with D uncertain. The CDR3 has 12 residues. The germline gives CDR1 MDHEN, CDR2 SYDVKM. Trimming removed 0 bases from V and 8 bases from J, with 5 bases in between. CDR3 nucleotide sequence: TGTGCCAGCAGTTTATGGGGGAAGCCCCAGCATTTT. It is translated as CASSLWGKPQHF.

This chain connects TRBV6-2 or TRBV6-3 to TRBJ1-2, with D uncertain. Between the trimmed V and J ends, which lost 2 bases and 0 bases, there was a span of 7 bases. The germline V gene has CDR1 MNHEY and CDR2 SVGEGT. The CDR3 runs to 14 residues. The CDR3 here is CASSYQPANYGYTF. CDR3 DNA: TGTGCCAGCAGTTACCAGCCAGCTAACTATGGCTACACCTTC.

This clonotype was counted a few times. The chain is built from TRBV7-9 and TRBJ2-1; unclear D gene. The V gene lost 5 bases and the J gene lost 5 bases, with 13 bases spanning the gap. The CDR3 has 14 amino acids. The V gene's germline CDR1 is SEHNR and CDR2 FQNEAQ (reference sequence). The CDR3 DNA reads as TGTGCCAGCAGCGCCCACTTGAACAACAATGAGCAGTTCTTC. Translating gives CASSAHLNNNEQFF.

In its sample, this clonotype is medium-sized. The chain links TRBV13 to TRBJ1-1; no firm D call. The CDR3 is made up of 16 amino acids. Germline loops: CDR1 PRHDT, CDR2 FYEKMQ (reference sequence). V was shortened by 2 bases and J by 1 base, with 14 bases between the two germline ends. Here the CDR3 reads CASSLKVSVGNTEAFF. CDR3 nucleotide sequence: TGTGCCAGCAGCTTAAAAGTCTCAGTCGGGAACACTGAAGCTTTCTTT.

This clonotype has at least ten counts. This chain uses TRBV6-5 with TRBJ2-7, with D hard to call. Per the germline V gene, CDR1 is MNHEY and CDR2 is SVGAGI. Trimming shortened V by 2 bases and J by 7 bases, and 6 bases separated the two germline ends. There are 11 residues in the CDR3. The CDR3 DNA follows: TGTGCCAGCAGTTACAAGAGAGAGCAGTACTTC. It yields the protein CASSYKREQYF.

By share, this clonotype counts as medium-sized. The chain carries TRBV28 and TRBJ1-5, with 11 bases matching TRBD1. The J segment lost 7 bases and the V segment lost 5 bases, leaving 7 bases of the junction unmatched. The CDR3 runs to 15 residues. Germline values: CDR1 MDHEN, CDR2 SYDVKM. The CDR3 DNA sequence: TGTGCCAGCAGTCTCGGACAGGGGGCAGGCCAGCCCCAGCATTTT. It codes for CASSLGQGAGQPQHF.

This clonotype was seen only a few times. The chain recombines TRBV28 with TRBJ2-7; perhaps TRBD1 as D (6 bases). The CDR3 totals 15 residues. Germline V CDR1 and CDR2: MDHEN, SYDVKM. With 5 bases removed from V and 0 bases from J, the gap between germline ends came to 14 bases. CDR3 loop: CASSPTGFTSYEQYF. The CDR3 nucleotides read TGTGCCAGCAGTCCCACAGGGTTTACCTCCTACGAGCAGTACTTC. Full variable domain (remainder filled in from reference TRBV28 and TRBJ2-7): DVKVTQSSRYLVKRTGEKVFLECVQDMDHENMFWYRQDPGLGLRLIYFSYDVKMKEKGDIPEGYSVSREKKERFSLILESASTNQTSMYLCASSPTGFTSYEQYFGPGTRLTVT.

This clonotype is labeled as medium-sized. This chain links TRBV9 with TRBJ2-5; 12 nucleotides agree with TRBD1. Germline CDR1 SGDLS, CDR2 YYNGEE. The CDR3 loop spans 16 amino acids. The ends lost 2 bases at V and 5 bases at J; junction bases unmatched: 7. The CDR3 here is CASSVSGTGGSETQYF. CDR3 bases: TGTGCCAGCAGCGTTTCCGGGACAGGGGGCAGCGAGACCCAGTACTTC.

This clonotype is medium-sized by share. The chain has TRBV24-1 and TRBJ2-1; D is ambiguous. The germline V gene encodes CDR1 KGHDR and CDR2 SFDVKD. Trimming pared 3 bases from V and 10 bases from J, leaving 12 bases between. This CDR3 has 13 amino acids. The CDR3 protein is CATSDDWSSEQFF. The CDR3 DNA reads TGTGCCACCAGTGATGATTGGTCCTCGGAGCAGTTCTTC.

This chain joins TRBV7-9 and TRBJ1-4, with D hard to call. Germline V gene lookup returns CDR1 SEHNR and CDR2 FQNEAQ (reference sequence). Between the trimmed V and J ends, which lost 3 bases and 4 bases, there was a span of 9 bases. This CDR3 is 14 amino acids long. The CDR3 loop reads CASSLSSRNEKLFF. As DNA, the CDR3 is TGTGCCAGCAGCTTGTCTTCCCGTAATGAAAAACTGTTTTTT. Drawing the rest from reference TRBV7-9 and TRBJ1-4, the complete variable domain is DTGVSQNPRHKITKRGQNVTFRCDPISEHNRLYWYRQTLGQGPEFLTYFQNEAQLEKSRLLSDRFSAERPKGSFSTLEIQRTEQGDSAMYLCASSLSSRNEKLFFGSGTQLSVL.

Of note for this clonotype: The junction departs from germline at one end; a sequencing error may be responsible. V usage is TRBV29-1 and J usage is TRBJ2-3; 9 nucleotides match TRBD1. This CDR3 contains 11 residues. Germline V lookup: CDR1 SQVTM, CDR2 ANQGSEA. In DNA, the CDR3 is TGCAGCGTTGACGGGGGCGACAGGGGGAGCTTT. This translates into CSVDGGDRGSF.

By its share, this clonotype is medium-sized. The rearrangement uses TRBV7-8 and TRBJ1-1, with 7 positions matching TRBD1. CDR3 length: 16 amino acids. CDR1 SGHVS and CDR2 FQNEAQ come from the germline V gene. V dropped 5 bases and J dropped 2; count of bases not matched to a gene: 11. The CDR3: CASSPRTGRLNTEAFF. As DNA, the CDR3 is TGTGCCAGCAGCCCTCGGACAGGACGATTAAACACTGAAGCTTTCTTT.

By its share, this clonotype is medium-sized (0.01 to 0.1%). V and J are TRBV6-5 and TRBJ2-4, with D uncertain. V was shortened by 5 bases and J by 1 base, with 6 bases between the two germline ends. CDR1 is MNHEY, CDR2 SVGAGI, per germline. This CDR3 has 13 amino acids. CDR3 in DNA: TGTGCCAGCAGTGGACCCGCCAAAAACATTCAGTACTTC. Its translation: CASSGPAKNIQYF.

Within the sample, this clonotype is large. The rearrangement joins TRBV10-3 to TRBJ1-4; TRBD1 might be the D (6 bases). Trimming removed 8 bases at V and 5 bases at J, with 12 bases between. The CDR3 length is 13 residues. The germline CDR1 and CDR2 sequences are ENHRY and SYGVKD. This CDR3 reads CAIGEGGNEKLFF. The CDR3, as DNA: TGTGCCATCGGGGAAGGGGGAAATGAAAAACTGTTTTTT.

This chain links TRBV12-3 or TRBV12-4 with TRBJ1-4; D remains unclear. V lost 6 bases, J lost 7 bases, and 18 bases lay in between. CDR3 length: 15 residues. CDR3: CASRPPDALGEKLFF. In DNA, the CDR3 is TGTGCCAGCAGGCCCCCGGATGCTTTGGGTGAAAAACTGTTTTTT.

This chain uses TRBV7-8 with TRBJ1-3; no firm D call. Trimming left V 1 base short and J 3 bases short, with 7 bases between. This CDR3 comprises 14 residues. The germline gives CDR1 SGHVS, CDR2 FQNEAQ. The DNA for the CDR3 is TGTGCCAGCAGCTTAGACGGCCGTGGAAACACCATATATTTT. As protein: CASSLDGRGNTIYF. Full variable domain (rest looked up from reference TRBV7-8 and TRBJ1-3): GAGVSQSPRYKVAKRGQDVALRCDPISGHVSLFWYQQALGQGPEFLTYFQNEAQLDKSGLPSDRFFAERPEGSVSTLKIQRTQQEDSAVYLCASSLDGRGNTIYFGEGSWLTVV.

This clonotype was seen more than once but under ten times. The chain recombines TRBV12-3 or TRBV12-4 with TRBJ2-3; D is unclear. The CDR3 contains 14 residues. V was trimmed by 7 bases and J by 2 bases, leaving 13 bases between them. The CDR3 region is CASTYRRDTDTQYF. The CDR3 nucleotides read TGTGCCAGCACCTACCGACGAGACACAGATACGCAGTATTTT.

This clonotype is labeled medium-sized. The chain combines TRBV11-2 with TRBJ2-3; 9 nucleotides align to TRBD2. Germline V gene sequence: CDR1 SGHAT, CDR2 FQNNGV. This CDR3 spans 14 amino acids. V was clipped by 5 bases and J by 7 bases; unmatched bases: 7. The CDR3 DNA reads TGTGCCAGCAGCCTAGCGGGATCGAGGAATACGCAGTATTTT. Amino acids: CASSLAGSRNTQYF.

This clonotype qualifies as medium-sized. This rearrangement joins TRBV13 to TRBJ1-3, with TRBD1 as a possible D gene (6 bases). Trimming cost V 2 bases and J 0 bases, with 14 bases left between them. The CDR3 loop spans 17 amino acids. Germline V CDR1 and CDR2: PRHDT, FYEKMQ (reference sequence). CDR3 protein: CASSLRGGRSSGNTIYF. The CDR3 DNA reads as TGTGCCAGCAGCTTACGAGGGGGGAGAAGCTCTGGAAACACCATATATTTT.

This clonotype was counted once. The chain recombines TRBV18 with TRBJ1-4; D is unresolved. The CDR3 consists of 16 residues. Per germline, CDR1 KGHSH and CDR2 LQKENI. The V and J ends lost 3 bases and 8 bases respectively, with 19 bases between them. The CDR3, as DNA: TGTGCCAGCTCACCTGTTCGTGCGGCTCTCGGGGAAAAACTGTTTTTT. Translation gives CASSPVRAALGEKLFF.

This clonotype was recorded once. The chain links TRBV6-2 or TRBV6-3 to TRBJ2-3; 13 bases match TRBD2. Per the germline V gene, CDR1 is MNHEY and CDR2 is SVGEGT. V dropped 4 bases and J dropped 3; count of bases not matched to a gene: 1. The CDR3 spans 15 residues. CDR3 protein: CASSSLAGGTDTQYF. CDR3 sequence (DNA): TGTGCCAGCAGTTCACTAGCGGGAGGGACAGATACGCAGTATTTT.

By proportion, this clonotype is medium-sized. The gene calls are TRBV6-5 and TRBJ2-2; D could derive from TRBD1 or TRBD2 (6 bases each). CDR3 length equals 15 residues. Between the trimmed V and J ends, which lost 0 bases and 7 bases, there was a span of 12 bases. Germline CDR1 is MNHEY and CDR2 is SVGAGI. The CDR3 protein is CASSYSTQGGGELFF. As DNA, the CDR3 is TGTGCCAGCAGTTACTCGACACAGGGAGGCGGGGAGCTGTTTTTT.

In its sample, this clonotype ranks as medium-sized. The chain couples TRBV28 to TRBJ2-5; the D gene could be TRBD1 or TRBD2 (5 bases each). The CDR3 covers 13 residues. The germline CDR1 and CDR2 sequences are MDHEN and SYDVKM. V dropped 3 bases and J dropped 4 bases, with 9 bases sitting between them. CDR3 nucleotides: TGTGCCAGCAGTTTGTTTGGGGGAGAGACCCAGTACTTC. Translation gives CASSLFGGETQYF.

This clonotype is medium-sized within its sample. The J gene is TRBJ1-2, the V gene TRBV10-3; no clear D. V was trimmed by 0 bases and J by 4 bases, leaving 6 bases between them. CDR1 and CDR2 (germline): ENHRY, SYGVKD. CDR3 length: 13 residues. The chain's CDR3 is CAISESGVYGYTF. DNA of the CDR3: TGTGCCATCAGTGAGTCTGGGGTCTATGGCTACACCTTC.

By sample fraction, this clonotype is medium-sized. This sequence joins TRBV28 and TRBJ2-3, with 8 bases identical to TRBD1. V was clipped by 4 bases and J by 3 bases; unmatched bases: 9. The CDR3 is 16 amino acids. CDR1 is MDHEN and CDR2 is SYDVKM in the germline V gene. The CDR3 DNA reads TGTGCCAGCAGTTCAGGACAGGGCAGGACTACAGATACGCAGTATTTT. It translates to CASSSGQGRTTDTQYF. Supplemented by reference TRBV28 and TRBJ2-3, the full variable domain reads DVKVTQSSRYLVKRTGEKVFLECVQDMDHENMFWYRQDPGLGLRLIYFSYDVKMKEKGDIPEGYSVSREKKERFSLILESASTNQTSMYLCASSSGQGRTTDTQYFGPGTRLTVL.

This clonotype is labeled medium-sized. V and J are TRBV2 and TRBJ2-3, with a possible D match to TRBD1 (5 bases). CDR1 is SNHLY and CDR2 is FYNNEI in the germline V gene. V was shortened by 8 bases and J by 9 bases, with 15 bases between the two germline ends. The CDR3 spans 12 residues. The CDR3, as DNA: TGTGCCAGCGAAGTCGACAGATGGACGCAGTATTTT. It is translated as CASEVDRWTQYF.

This clonotype is deemed medium-sized. V gene TRBV20-1 combines with J gene TRBJ1-5; D is uncertain. The CDR3 runs 13 residues. Germline values: CDR1 DFQATT, CDR2 SNEGSKA (reference sequence). V lost 5 bases and J 2 bases, leaving 10 bases between the germline ends. Here the CDR3 DNA reads TGCAGTGCTGGTGGGAAGGGCAATCAGCCCCAGCATTTT. Translating gives CSAGGKGNQPQHF.

This clonotype is deemed medium-sized. The chain links TRBV6-1 to TRBJ1-3; TRBD1 aligns across 11 bases. CDR3 length: 16 amino acids. Germline V gene data show CDR1 as MNHNS and CDR2 as SASEGT. The ends lost 5 bases at V and 0 bases at J; junction bases unmatched: 3. The CDR3 DNA reads TGTGCCAGCAGTTCCGGGACAGGGGGCTCTGGAAACACCATATATTTT. Its translation is CASSSGTGGSGNTIYF.